The TCR beta chain described here comes from a study of blood T cell repertoires in COVID-19. In the study overall: Collection of acute and convalescent COVID-19 samples took place in the United States, Italy and Spain. Sample material is recorded as cDNA or gDNA derived from T cells, B-cell-depleted T cells, or PBMCs.

As handled by the study authors: How many nucleated cells were present was estimated from reference gene primer amplification. Clones were sequenced by immunoSEQ multiplex PCR, and TCRdb holds only the in-frame ones, with some missing. The DNA gave D and trimming, while V, J and clone size come from that table. The repertoire includes 250,000 or so clones, around 84% of them detected once, and more than 1.5% sits in the top ten. CDR3 length: 15 residues. The V gene's germline CDR1 is SNHLY and CDR2 FYNNEI. J gave up 4 bases and V 9 bases, and 11 bases lay outside the gene matches. Sequences were obtained from peripheral blood. The chain uses TRBV2 and TRBJ1-2; 10 bases align to TRBD1. This clonotype originated in a woman aged 40 to 50 who had recovered from COVID-19. CDR3 sequence: CARGGWDRGRYGYTF. The CDR3 coding sequence is TGTGCCAGAGGGGGGTGGGACAGGGGACGCTATGGCTACACCTTC. The whole variable domain, remainder taken from reference TRBV2 and TRBJ1-2, is EPEVTQTPSHQVTQMGQEVILRCVPISNHLYFYWYRQILGQKVEFLVSFYNNEISEKSEIFDDQFSVERPDGSNFTLKIRSTKLEDSAMYFCARGGWDRGRYGYTFGSGTRLTVV.